This TCR beta chain was identified during a study of T-cell memory formation after mild COVID-19. From germline, CDR1 is SEHNR and CDR2 FQNEAQ (reference sequence). The CDR3 is 15 residues long. V lost 5 bases to trimming and J lost 2 bases; unmatched junction nucleotides: 6. TCRdb re-called the 5' RACE reads through MiXCR, storing one row per CDR3 protein. The sample has more than 110,000 distinct CDR3 sequences, around 15% seen once. This receptor was identified in an adult woman who had mild COVID-19 (a few samples of this study predate the infection). Cell type and time point are not known. The chain uses TRBV7-9 and TRBJ2-3; 8 bases fit TRBD2. The specimen sequenced was PBMCs or a T cell subset sorted from them (not recorded which). The CDR3 loop is CASSRAGDLTDTQYF. Written as DNA, the CDR3 is TGTGCCAGCAGCCGAGCGGGAGACCTCACAGATACGCAGTATTTT.